The 19 T cell receptor beta chains below all came from one sample that was sequenced in a study of shared clonotypes between healthy human individuals. Here immunoSEQ multiplex PCR was the method, and the copy in TCRdb shows in-frame clones only, minus some. Of about 480,000 clones in the sample, about four fifths are singletons; the top ten hold about an eighth. The specimen sequenced was PBMCs. The receptors come from a woman in her thirties or forties in good health. Some clones in this sample may be carry-over from other donors' samples.

The chain has TRBV28 and TRBJ1-5; tentatively, D is TRBD1 (6 bases). The CDR3 consists of 15 residues. The germline V gene encodes CDR1 MDHEN and CDR2 SYDVKM. V lost 3 bases to trimming and J lost 0 bases, with 9 bases between them. CDR3 sequence: CASSLGHNSNQPQHF. The CDR3 DNA follows: TGTGCCAGCAGTTTGGGACACAATAGCAATCAGCCCCAGCATTTT.

This clone was recorded a few times. The rearrangement uses TRBV20-1 and TRBJ2-4; no firm D call. V lost 5 bases and J 7 bases, leaving 9 bases between the germline ends. The CDR3 loop spans 11 amino acids. Germline CDR1 reads DFQATT; CDR2 reads SNEGSKA (reference sequence). CDR3 loop: CSAPVGNIQYF. The DNA for the CDR3 is TGCAGTGCTCCCGTGGGGAACATTCAGTACTTC.

This chain joins TRBV28 and TRBJ2-1, with D tentatively TRBD2 (5 bases). The CDR3 loop spans 14 amino acids. The V end was cut by 6 bases, the J end by 4 bases, with 13 bases between. Germline CDR1 MDHEN, CDR2 SYDVKM. The CDR3 bases are TGTGCCAGCAGCCGCGGGCCACTATACAATGAGCAGTTCTTC. It encodes CASSRGPLYNEQFF.

V and J are TRBV7-9 and TRBJ2-7, with 8 bases that match TRBD1. Germline CDR1 is SEHNR and CDR2 is FQNEAQ (reference sequence). The CDR3 sequence is 15 residues long. J was trimmed by 2 bases and V by 3 bases; bases with no gene match: 6. The CDR3 coding sequence is TGTGCCAGCAGCTTGGGCAGGGGGCCTACCTACGAGCAGTACTTC. Translating gives CASSLGRGPTYEQYF.

The chain combines TRBV10-2 with TRBJ2-7, with TRBD2 matching 8 bases. CDR3 length equals 15 residues. Per the germline V gene, CDR1 is WSHSY and CDR2 is SAAADI. Trimming removed 2 bases from V and 5 bases from J; junction bases left unmatched: 8. The CDR3 reads CASSEAGTRVNEQYF. The CDR3 nucleotides read TGCGCCAGCAGTGAGGCGGGGACTAGGGTGAACGAGCAGTACTTC.

V usage is TRBV7-9 and J usage is TRBJ2-7; TRBD2 agrees at 7 bases. Losses at the gene ends were 4 bases for V and 2 bases for J; bases not matched to a gene: 2. The germline CDR1 and CDR2 sequences are SEHNR and FQNEAQ (reference sequence). This CDR3 has 13 amino acids. In DNA, the CDR3 is TGTGCCAGCAGCTCTCTAGCGGCCTACGAGCAGTACTTC. Protein: CASSSLAAYEQYF.

This clone was counted between two and nine times. The chain is built from TRBV27 and TRBJ1-1, with D unclear. The CDR3 loop spans 13 amino acids. From germline, CDR1 is MNHEY and CDR2 SMNVEV (reference sequence). The ends were cut back, 8 bases at V and 3 bases at J, with 13 bases in the middle. CDR3: CASRLFFDTEAFF. CDR3 sequence (DNA): TGTGCCAGCCGACTATTTTTTGACACTGAAGCTTTCTTT.

V and J are TRBV7-2 and TRBJ1-6; a weak D match, TRBD1 (6 bases). Germline V CDR1 and CDR2: SGHTA, FQGNSA. The CDR3 is 14 residues long. With 5 bases removed from V and 7 bases from J, the gap between germline ends came to 12 bases. The CDR3 bases are TGTGCCAGCAGCCCCACAGGGCGAAATTCACCCCTCCACTTT. It specifies CASSPTGRNSPLHF. Full variable domain (rest looked up from reference TRBV7-2 and TRBJ1-6): GAGVSQSPSNKVTEKGKDVELRCDPISGHTALYWYRQSLGQGLEFLIYFQGNSAPDKSGLPSDRFSAERTGGSVSTLTIQRTQQEDSAVYLCASSPTGRNSPLHFGNGTRLTVT.

The chain recombines TRBV11-2 with TRBJ1-2; D is perhaps TRBD1 (5 bases). The V end lost 4 bases, the J end lost 8 bases, and 17 bases lay between the germline ends. Germline V gene lookup returns CDR1 SGHAT and CDR2 FQNNGV. This CDR3 has 14 residues. CDR3 region: CASSSAGPYRGYTF. The CDR3 DNA reads TGTGCCAGCAGCTCCGCGGGGCCCTATCGCGGCTACACCTTC.

Only one count was recorded for this clone. The chain has TRBV10-1 and TRBJ2-1; 9 bases fit TRBD2. CDR1 is WNHNN and CDR2 is SYGVQD in the germline V gene (reference sequence). V gave up 5 bases and J gave up 9 bases; unmatched junction bases: 5. CDR3 length equals 13 residues. DNA for the CDR3: TGCGCCAGCAGTCTAATTAGCGGGAGTGAGCAGTTCTTC. Protein product: CASSLISGSEQFF.

The V and J genes are TRBV29-1 and TRBJ2-5; TRBD1 matches 9 bases. The junction had 10 bases not matched to a gene; V was cut back by 3 bases and J by 5 bases. Germline CDR1 reads SQVTM; CDR2 reads ANQGSEA. The CDR3 covers 15 residues. In DNA form, the CDR3 reads TGCAGCGTTGAGGAAGGAGGGACAGGGTCCGAGACCCAGTACTTC. Translating it yields CSVEEGGTGSETQYF.

The V and J genes are TRBV6-6 and TRBJ2-7; D not certain. Germline-derived CDR1 and CDR2 are MNHNY and SVGAGI (reference sequence). CDR3 length: 15 amino acids. V was pared by 2 bases and J by 5 bases, with 16 bases between. The CDR3 DNA sequence: TGTGCCAGCAGTTACACCCCCGACGTTCTGCACGAGCAGTACTTC. Its translation is CASSYTPDVLHEQYF.

The chain carries TRBV18 and TRBJ1-3; no firm D call. CDR1 is KGHSH, CDR2 LQKENI, per germline. CDR3 length: 15 residues. V lost 2 bases to trimming and J lost 0 bases, with 8 bases between them. In nucleotides, the CDR3 is TGTGCCAGCTCACCAGAACTGAACTCTGGAAACACCATATATTTT. It codes for CASSPELNSGNTIYF.

Many counts were recorded for this clone. The chain employs TRBV27 and TRBJ2-4, with D hard to call. V shed 4 bases and J shed 4 bases, with 20 bases lying between them. Germline V gene sequence: CDR1 MNHEY, CDR2 SMNVEV (reference sequence). CDR3 size: 17 residues. The CDR3, as DNA: TGTGCCAGCAGTTCAGCCCCCGGGTCCAGAATTAAAAACATTCAGTACTTC. Its translation is CASSSAPGSRIKNIQYF.

The chain links TRBV12-1 to TRBJ1-5; the D segment call TRBD1 is taken from the table without a DNA check. TRBV12-1 is listed as a pseudogene. CDR3 length equals 13 residues. The CDR3: CASRMGASQPQHF. DNA for the CDR3: TGTGCCAGTAGAATGGGGGCGAGTCAGCCCCAGCATTTT.

The genes are TRBV7-9 and TRBJ1-2; D not resolved. Germline CDR1 reads SEHNR; CDR2 reads FQNEAQ (reference sequence). V lost 5 bases and J 8 bases, leaving 18 bases between the germline ends. This CDR3 region has 14 residues. The CDR3 nucleotides read TGTGCCAGCAGCATGTACAGCGTATCGGAAGGCTACACCTTC. As protein: CASSMYSVSEGYTF.

The chain combines TRBV5-1 with TRBJ2-7; 9 positions agree with TRBD1. Trimming removed 0 bases from V and 7 bases from J; junction bases left unmatched: 11. The CDR3 covers 16 residues. Germline assignment: CDR1 SGHRS and CDR2 YFSETQ. The CDR3 is CASSLARNRGLMEQYF. The CDR3 DNA reads as TGCGCCAGCAGCTTGGCCCGGAACAGGGGGCTAATGGAGCAGTACTTC.

The V call is TRBV27, the J call TRBJ2-1, with 9 positions matching TRBD2. J lost 8 bases, V lost 5 bases, and 10 bases had no gene match. CDR3 length equals 15 residues. Germline CDR1 is MNHEY and CDR2 is SMNVEV (reference sequence). This chain's CDR3 is CASSPTRLAGHEQFF. CDR3 sequence (DNA): TGTGCCAGCAGTCCAACGCGGCTAGCGGGACATGAGCAGTTCTTC.

A few counts support this clone. This chain connects TRBV5-4 to TRBJ1-2, with D perhaps TRBD1 (5 bases). Germline V gene data show CDR1 as SGHNT and CDR2 as YYREEE (reference sequence). This CDR3 region has 15 residues. Trimming removed 0 bases at V and 4 bases at J, with 13 bases between. CDR3 residues: CASSLGSGRSYGYTF. CDR3 DNA sequence: TGTGCCAGCAGCTTGGGGTCAGGGCGGTCCTATGGCTACACCTTC.